The 29 T cell receptor beta chains below were found in one sample sequenced in a study of cytomegalovirus exposure and HLA in healthy donors. PCR involved 60 Vbeta and 13 Jbeta primers. Profiled with immunoSEQ multiplex PCR; TCRdb holds only in-frame clones, not every one. Altogether around 120,000 clones are present, about 80% being singletons, with the ten largest covering 2.7%. The sequenced sample was PBMCs. Receptors were obtained from a boy aged 2 to 10 in good health and CMV-seronegative.

The V gene is TRBV21-1, the J gene TRBJ2-1; the table's D call, TRBD2, was not checked against the DNA. TRBV21-1 is a pseudogene. This CDR3 has 20 amino acids. The CDR3: CASSKAVVRVAGGPLHEQFF. The CDR3 region has the DNA TGTGCCAGCAGCAAAGCGGTGGTCAGAGTAGCGGGAGGGCCTCTCCATGAGCAGTTCTTC.

This chain links TRBV30 with TRBJ1-2, with a possible D match to TRBD1 (5 bases). Germline V gene sequence: CDR1 GTSNPN, CDR2 SVGIG (reference sequence). The CDR3 runs to 13 residues. Between the trimmed V and J ends, which lost 3 bases and 3 bases, there was a span of 11 bases. The CDR3 nucleotides read TGTGCCTGGAGGGAAGGGGTGTACTATGGCTACACCTTC. It codes for CAWREGVYYGYTF.

This clone was detected once. The chain is built from TRBV9 and TRBJ2-1, with D perhaps TRBD2 (7 bases). V was pared by 2 bases and J by 5 bases, with 17 bases between. Germline V lookup: CDR1 SGDLS, CDR2 YYNGEE. The CDR3 runs to 16 residues. The CDR3 sequence is CASSVPPGGADNEQFF. The CDR3 nucleotides are TGTGCCAGCAGCGTCCCCCCTGGGGGGGCCGACAATGAGCAGTTCTTC. The full variable domain, its missing parts supplied by reference TRBV9 and TRBJ2-1, is DSGVTQTPKHLITATGQRVTLRCSPRSGDLSVYWYQQSLDQGLQFLIQYYNGEERAKGNILERFSAQQFPDLHSELNLSSLELGDSALYFCASSVPPGGADNEQFFGPGTRLTVL.

This clone showed up just once. The chain employs TRBV4-2 and TRBJ2-7; perhaps TRBD2 as D (6 bases). CDR3 length: 15 residues. Germline values: CDR1 LGHNA, CDR2 YNFKEQ. Trimming stripped 0 bases from V and 2 bases from J, with 11 bases between. DNA for the CDR3: TGTGCCAGCAGCCAAGAATTTGGGGAGGCCTACGAGCAGTACTTC. Its protein is CASSQEFGEAYEQYF.

The chain recombines TRBV11-3 with TRBJ2-1; TRBD2 agrees at 13 bases. V shed 4 bases, J shed 0 bases, and the junction held 12 bases outside the gene matches. The germline V gene has CDR1 SGHNT and CDR2 YENEEA. The CDR3 length is 20 residues. The CDR3 spells CASSSSLAGGTFPSYNEQFF. The DNA of the CDR3 is TGTGCCAGCAGCTCATCACTAGCGGGAGGGACTTTTCCCTCCTACAATGAGCAGTTCTTC.

Points on this clone: Since the CDR3 does not end with the conserved phenylalanine or tryptophan, this likely comes from a read error. V gene TRBV7-8 combines with J gene TRBJ1-5; 8 bases fit TRBD1. This CDR3 comprises 16 residues. The V segment lost 5 bases and the J segment 4 bases; nucleotides outside the gene matches: 10. Germline CDR1 is SGHVS and CDR2 is FQNEAQ. The CDR3 sequence: CASSATRRQGNQPQHL. The CDR3 bases are TGTGCCAGCAGCGCGACCCGGAGACAGGGGAATCAGCCCCAGCATCTT.

This chain connects TRBV19 to TRBJ2-1, with 9 bases that match TRBD2. CDR3 size: 17 residues. After removal of 4 bases from V and 2 bases from J, the junction contained 9 bases not matched to a gene. Germline V gene data show CDR1 as LNHDA and CDR2 as SQIVND (reference sequence). CDR3 sequence reads: CASSKTGLAGPYNEQFF. DNA of the CDR3: TGTGCCAGTAGTAAGACCGGGCTAGCGGGACCCTACAATGAGCAGTTCTTC. Full variable domain (rest looked up from reference TRBV19 and TRBJ2-1): DGGITQSPKYLFRKEGQNVTLSCEQNLNHDAMYWYRQDPGQGLRLIYYSQIVNDFQKGDIAEGYSVSREKKESFPLTVTSAQKNPTAFYLCASSKTGLAGPYNEQFFGPGTRLTVL.

This chain links TRBV7-8 with TRBJ2-3; weak D call: TRBD2 (6 bases). V lost 5 bases, J lost 7 bases, and 22 bases lay in between. CDR3 length equals 16 residues. The V gene's germline CDR1 is SGHVS and CDR2 FQNEAQ. The CDR3 DNA follows: TGTGCCAGCAGCCCGCGGGTAGCGGCTTATGAAAATACGCAGTATTTT. The encoded protein is CASSPRVAAYENTQYF.

The V gene is TRBV6-5, the J gene TRBJ1-2; D not resolved. Per germline, CDR1 MNHEY and CDR2 SVGAGI. The CDR3 extends over 13 amino acids. Trimming removed 0 bases at V and 8 bases at J, with 10 bases between. The CDR3 DNA reads as TGTGCCAGCAGTTACTCGAAAGGGAGAGGCTACACCTTC. Its translation: CASSYSKGRGYTF.

The chain recombines TRBV27 with TRBJ2-2; no firm D call. Germline assignment: CDR1 MNHEY and CDR2 SMNVEV (reference sequence). This CDR3 has 14 residues. Deletions cut 1 base from V and 7 bases from J, with 10 bases between. CDR3 sequence reads: CASSLLLGGGELFF. CDR3 bases: TGTGCCAGCAGTTTATTGTTAGGCGGCGGGGAGCTGTTTTTT.

This clone appeared once. This chain links TRBV5-6 with TRBJ2-7, with TRBD2 matching 8 bases. CDR3 size: 16 residues. In germline, CDR1 is SGHDT, CDR2 YYEEEE. J gave up 0 bases and V 0 bases, and 5 bases lay outside the gene matches. CDR3 sequence (DNA): TGTGCCAGCAGCTTGGAGGGGCGGGGGGTCTCCTACGAGCAGTACTTC. This gives the protein CASSLEGRGVSYEQYF.

As for this clone: At the DNA level, this CDR3 is encoded by other sequences in the same sample as well. The gene calls are TRBV5-6 and TRBJ1-2; 9 nucleotides line up with TRBD1. V was pared by 0 bases and J by 6 bases, with 3 bases of the junction left unmatched. CDR3 length: 14 residues. The V gene's germline CDR1 is SGHDT and CDR2 YYEEEE. For the CDR3, the DNA is TGTGCCAGCAGCTTGGGGACAGGGGCGAATGGCTACACCTTC. Translated: CASSLGTGANGYTF.

This rearrangement joins TRBV29-1 to TRBJ1-2, with 10 nucleotides matching TRBD1. CDR3 size: 16 residues. The junction had 15 bases not matched to a gene; V was cut back by 4 bases and J by 7 bases. Germline values: CDR1 SQVTM, CDR2 ANQGSEA. The CDR3 bases are TGCAGCGTTGGCCTCGCTTTAGACAGGGGGCTAGGTGGCTACACCTTC. This encodes CSVGLALDRGLGGYTF.

The chain uses TRBV18 and TRBJ2-7; 10 bases map to TRBD1. CDR3 length: 15 amino acids. Germline V gene sequence: CDR1 KGHSH, CDR2 LQKENI. V lost 4 bases to trimming and J lost 4 bases; unmatched junction nucleotides: 7. DNA for the CDR3: TGTGCCAGCTCACTTGACAGGGGGCGAGAGTACGAGCAGTACTTC. This translates into CASSLDRGREYEQYF.

The V gene is TRBV5-6, the J gene TRBJ2-3, with D possibly matching TRBD1 (5 bases). Germline loops: CDR1 SGHDT, CDR2 YYEEEE. The length of the CDR3 is 15 residues. The V end was cut by 5 bases, the J end by 0 bases, with 13 bases between. CDR3 DNA sequence: TGTGCCAGCAGTGAGTGGGGCCGGAGCACAGATACGCAGTATTTT. This translates into CASSEWGRSTDTQYF.

This rearrangement joins TRBV7-9 to TRBJ2-2; 9 bases align to TRBD1. The CDR3 covers 16 residues. Per the germline V gene, CDR1 is SEHNR and CDR2 is FQNEAQ (reference sequence). Trimming at V came to 4 bases and at J to 1 base, leaving 4 bases not matched to a gene. In DNA form, the CDR3 reads TGTGCCAGCAGCTCCTACAGGGGGCAGAACACCGGGGAGCTGTTTTTT. It translates to CASSSYRGQNTGELFF.

This clone was counted only a few times. In nucleotides, the CDR3 is TGCGCCAGCAGCCAAGAACCAGGGGCACCCGGGGAGCTGTTTTTT. Protein product: CASSQEPGAPGELFF. V is TRBV4-3 and J is TRBJ2-2, with D possibly matching TRBD1 (6 bases). This CDR3 contains 15 residues. Germline V CDR1 and CDR2: LGHNA, YSLEER. Between the trimmed V and J ends, which lost 0 bases and 6 bases, there was a span of 11 bases.

The chain recombines TRBV5-6 with TRBJ2-3, with D possibly TRBD1 on 6 matching bases. The ends were cut back, 3 bases at V and 0 bases at J, with 14 bases in the middle. Per germline, CDR1 SGHDT and CDR2 YYEEEE. The CDR3 extends over 16 amino acids. The CDR3 DNA reads as TGTGCCAGCAGCTCGACACGCGGACAGAGCACAGATACGCAGTATTTT. Translation: CASSSTRGQSTDTQYF.

The V call is TRBV4-1, the J call TRBJ2-1; tentatively, D is TRBD1 (6 bases). V lost 2 bases and J 7 bases, leaving 9 bases between the germline ends. Germline values: CDR1 MGHRA, CDR2 YSYEKL. The length of the CDR3 is 13 residues. The CDR3 sequence is CASSQQTGNEQFF. The CDR3 nucleotides read TGCGCCAGCAGCCAACAGACAGGTAATGAGCAGTTCTTC.

This chain connects TRBV2 to TRBJ2-7; D not certain. V lost 1 base and J lost 7, with 5 bases in between. CDR3 length: 11 residues. CDR1 SNHLY and CDR2 FYNNEI come from the germline V gene. CDR3 region: CASSEGWEQYV. The CDR3 coding sequence is TGTGCCAGCAGTGAAGGTTGGGAGCAGTACGTC.

The chain uses TRBV12-5 and TRBJ1-2; weak D call: TRBD1 (5 bases). The V end lost 6 bases, the J end lost 5 bases, and 13 bases lay between the germline ends. The CDR3 has 13 residues. Germline assignment: CDR1 LGHNT and CDR2 FRNRAP. CDR3 protein: CASGNDKGYGYTF. The CDR3 nucleotides are TGTGCTAGTGGCAACGACAAGGGGTATGGCTACACCTTC.

This sequence joins TRBV5-8 and TRBJ2-7; the D gene is possibly TRBD2 (6 bases). In germline, CDR1 is SGHTS, CDR2 YDEGEE. V was shortened by 6 bases and J by 2 bases, with 12 bases between the two germline ends. This CDR3 has 13 amino acids. CDR3 nucleotide sequence: TGTGCCAGCATCCCGGGACTTCCCTACGAGCAGTACTTC. Translated, it gives CASIPGLPYEQYF.

This clone has just a few counts. The chain recombines TRBV6-5 with TRBJ1-5, with TRBD1 identical over 7 bases. J was trimmed by 6 bases and V by 10 bases; bases with no gene match: 15. The CDR3 contains 15 residues. CDR1 and CDR2 from the germline V gene are MNHEY and SVGAGI. CDR3 sequence: CATRKTGLGGQPQHF. The CDR3, as DNA: TGTGCCACCCGGAAGACAGGGTTGGGAGGTCAGCCCCAGCATTTT.

The CDR3, as DNA: TGTGCCAGCAGTGAAGCTGAAACCTATTCCCATACGCCAACTAACTATGGCTACACCTTC. Protein product: CASSEAETYSHTPTNYGYTF. The rearrangement uses TRBV2 and TRBJ1-2; no firm D call. CDR3 size: 20 residues. Germline V lookup: CDR1 SNHLY, CDR2 FYNNEI. With 0 bases removed from V and 0 bases from J, the gap between germline ends came to 23 bases. Variable domain in full (rest from reference TRBV2 and TRBJ1-2): EPEVTQTPSHQVTQMGQEVILRCVPISNHLYFYWYRQILGQKVEFLVSFYNNEISEKSEIFDDQFSVERPDGSNFTLKIRSTKLEDSAMYFCASSEAETYSHTPTNYGYTFGSGTRLTVV.

This chain connects TRBV27 to TRBJ1-1, with D tentatively TRBD1 (5 bases). V dropped 5 bases and J dropped 8 bases, with 12 bases sitting between them. The CDR3 extends over 12 amino acids. Germline-derived CDR1 and CDR2 are MNHEY and SMNVEV (reference sequence). CDR3 protein: CASSDRQSEAFF. Here the CDR3 DNA reads TGTGCCAGCAGTGACAGACAGTCAGAAGCTTTCTTT.

This clone rates as medium-sized. The chain recombines TRBV6-6 with TRBJ2-2; TRBD1 might be the D (6 bases). Trimming took off 5 bases at V and 6 bases at J, with 10 bases between the two ends. CDR1 and CDR2 from the germline V gene are MNHNY and SVGAGI (reference sequence). This CDR3 spans 13 amino acids. The CDR3 DNA reads as TGTGCCAGCAGTATTTCAGGGGCCGGGGAGCTGTTTTTT. Amino acid sequence: CASSISGAGELFF.

J is TRBJ2-5 and V is TRBV7-6, with D perhaps matching TRBD2 (6 bases). This CDR3 is 13 amino acids long. Trimming pared 6 bases from V and 2 bases from J, leaving 10 bases between. Germline V gene data show CDR1 as SGHVS and CDR2 as FNYEAQ. CDR3 protein: CASRRGLQETQYF. In DNA form, the CDR3 reads TGTGCCAGCAGGCGGGGACTTCAAGAGACCCAGTACTTC.

V gene TRBV6-5 combines with J gene TRBJ2-3; the D gene is possibly TRBD2 (6 bases). Germline CDR1 and CDR2: MNHEY and SVGAGI. V lost 2 bases and J lost 3, with 12 bases in between. The CDR3 has 15 residues. The CDR3 DNA is TGTGCCAGCAGTTACGGCCTAGCGAGAACAGATACGCAGTATTTT. Its translation is CASSYGLARTDTQYF.

This clone occurred a few times. One end of the junction does not line up with germline, which may come from a read error. The V gene is TRBV15, the J gene TRBJ1-1; no clear D gene. Germline assignment: CDR1 LNHNV and CDR2 YYDKDF (reference sequence). This CDR3 spans 15 amino acids. Written as DNA, the CDR3 is TGTGCCACCAGCAGAGTAGGGAGCTTGAAAACTGAAGCTTTCTTT. This encodes CATSRVGSLKTEAFF.